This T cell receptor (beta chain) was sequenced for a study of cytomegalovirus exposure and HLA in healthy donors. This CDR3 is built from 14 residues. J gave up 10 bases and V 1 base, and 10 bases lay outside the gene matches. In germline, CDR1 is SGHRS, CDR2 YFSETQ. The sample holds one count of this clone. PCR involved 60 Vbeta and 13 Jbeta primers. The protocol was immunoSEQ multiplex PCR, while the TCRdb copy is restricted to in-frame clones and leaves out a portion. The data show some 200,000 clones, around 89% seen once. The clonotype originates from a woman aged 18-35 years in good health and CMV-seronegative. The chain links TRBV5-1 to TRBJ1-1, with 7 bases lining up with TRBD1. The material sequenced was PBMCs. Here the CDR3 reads CASSLWEGGATAFF. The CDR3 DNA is TGCGCCAGCAGCTTGTGGGAAGGGGGCGCGACAGCTTTCTTT.